What follows are 28 T cell receptor beta chains derived from one specimen sequenced in a study of beta chain features in type 1 diabetes. General study findings and limits: Shorter TCRB CDR3s, moderately but significantly so, were found in Type 1 diabetes patients in all four CD4+ subsets.

All of the isolated RNA was reverse transcribed, so expressed TCRB transcripts were sequenced. Clones were read by immunoSEQ multiplex PCR, and TCRdb kept only the in-frame ones, dropping some. Found here are 300,000 or so clones, approximately 13% of them singletons; the top ten hold roughly 0.015%. No antigen is known for these receptors. The sequenced material came from naive CD4+ T cells from blood. The receptors shown here come from a woman aged 18-29 years with type 1 diabetes.

The V gene is TRBV18, the J gene TRBJ1-1, with 10 positions matching TRBD1. The CDR3 loop spans 15 amino acids. Per germline, CDR1 KGHSH and CDR2 LQKENI. With 1 base clipped from V and 6 bases from J, the junction kept 5 bases outside the gene matches. The CDR3 loop reads CASSPLGGTGAEAFF. As DNA, the CDR3 is TGTGCCAGCTCACCACTGGGCGGGACAGGGGCTGAAGCTTTCTTT.

This clone was counted between two and nine times. V gene TRBV6-5 combines with J gene TRBJ2-7, with TRBD1 identical over 9 bases. Trimming at V came to 4 bases and at J to 5 bases, leaving 3 bases not matched to a gene. Germline CDR1 is MNHEY and CDR2 is SVGAGI. The CDR3 runs 13 residues. CDR3 nucleotide sequence: TGTGCCAGCAGTTTGGACAGGGGACACGAGCAGTACGTC. Its translation is CASSLDRGHEQYV.

The V and J genes are TRBV30 and TRBJ1-3; TRBD1 agrees at 7 bases. The CDR3 is 17 amino acids. V lost 1 base, J lost 5 bases, and 14 bases stayed unmatched. The germline gives CDR1 GTSNPN, CDR2 SVGIG (reference sequence). In DNA, the CDR3 is TGTGCCTGGAGTGCGATCACCCCCGGGACAGAAAGAAACACCATATATTTT. It encodes CAWSAITPGTERNTIYF.

As regards this clone: The same CDR3 can be traced to other DNA sequences in this sample. The V and J genes are TRBV28 and TRBJ2-7; 9 bases are shared with TRBD1. CDR3 length equals 13 residues. J gave up 7 bases and V 6 bases, and 7 bases lay outside the gene matches. Germline lookup yields CDR1 MDHEN and CDR2 SYDVKM. The CDR3 bases are TGTGCCAGCAGCCCGGGACAGGGCTATGAGCAGTACTTC. Residues: CASSPGQGYEQYF.

This clone was counted only a few times. This chain uses TRBV7-2 with TRBJ2-1; 7 bases agree with TRBD2. Germline CDR1 and CDR2: SGHTA and FQGNSA. CDR3 length: 13 amino acids. The V and J ends lost 5 bases and 9 bases, in that order; junction bases with no gene match: 7. DNA for the CDR3: TGTGCCAGCAGCAACGCCCGGGGGGTTGAGCAGTTCTTC. Residues: CASSNARGVEQFF. Looking up the rest from reference TRBV7-2 and TRBJ2-1 gives the full variable domain: GAGVSQSPSNKVTEKGKDVELRCDPISGHTALYWYRQSLGQGLEFLIYFQGNSAPDKSGLPSDRFSAERTGGSVSTLTIQRTQQEDSAVYLCASSNARGVEQFFGPGTRLTVL.

This clone has only a few counts. V usage is TRBV2 and J usage is TRBJ2-7, with a weak D call TRBD2 (6 bases). This CDR3 is built from 12 residues. CDR1 is SNHLY and CDR2 is FYNNEI in the germline V gene. V was cut by 8 bases and J by 2 bases, with 10 bases left in between. CDR3 nucleotides: TGTGCCAGCGGGCGGGGTCCCTACGAGCAGTACTTC. Translated: CASGRGPYEQYF.

This clone was seen only a few times. This CDR3 is also generated by other DNA sequences in the sample. This rearrangement joins TRBV7-2 to TRBJ2-7; D remains unclear. Germline CDR1 reads SGHTA; CDR2 reads FQGNSA. This CDR3 comprises 11 residues. Deletions cut 4 bases from V and 2 bases from J, with 3 bases between. CDR3 nucleotide sequence: TGTGCCAGCAGCTCTGCCTACGAGCAGTACTTC. This translates into CASSSAYEQYF.

The table lists this clone with a few counts. The CDR3 coding sequence is TGTGCCTGGACCCGAGGGACATTTGCCTCAGGTGGCTACACCTTC. This sequence encodes CAWTRGTFASGGYTF. This sequence joins TRBV30 and TRBJ1-2; the D gene is possibly TRBD1 (6 bases). CDR1 and CDR2 (germline): GTSNPN, SVGIG (reference sequence). The CDR3 has 15 amino acids. V lost 4 bases, J lost 7 bases, and 22 bases lay in between.

This rearrangement joins TRBV7-9 to TRBJ2-6; no reliable D call. V was pared by 6 bases and J by 0 bases, with 9 bases between. The CDR3 consists of 15 residues. Germline CDR1 is SEHNR and CDR2 is FQNEAQ (reference sequence). CDR3 nucleotide sequence: TGTGCCAGCAGTGGCCTCAACTCTGGGGCCAACGTCCTGACTTTC. Translated, it gives CASSGLNSGANVLTF.

This clone appeared a few times. The chain combines TRBV14 with TRBJ2-2; D uncertain. The CDR3 consists of 13 residues. V lost 8 bases, J lost 6 bases, and 13 bases lay in between. Looked up from germline, CDR1 is SGHDN and CDR2 is FVKESK. CDR3 sequence: CASRRGLAGELFF. The CDR3 DNA sequence: TGTGCCAGCCGGAGAGGCTTGGCCGGGGAGCTGTTTTTT. The entire variable domain, with the rest obtained from reference TRBV14 and TRBJ2-2, is as follows: EAGVTQFPSHSVIEKGQTVTLRCDPISGHDNLYWYRRVMGKEIKFLLHFVKESKQDESGMPNNRFLAERTGGTYSTLKVQPAELEDSGVYFCASRRGLAGELFFGEGSRLTVL.

V gene TRBV14 combines with J gene TRBJ2-2; perhaps TRBD2 as D (5 bases). The V gene's germline CDR1 is SGHDN and CDR2 FVKESK. Trimming stripped 0 bases from V and 6 bases from J, with 17 bases between. CDR3 length: 17 residues. The CDR3 nucleotides are TGTGCCAGCAGCCAAGATAGTAACAGAGCGGTTGCCGGGGAGCTGTTTTTT. Translated, it gives CASSQDSNRAVAGELFF.

This clone appeared a few times. The chain employs TRBV30 and TRBJ2-7; D possibly corresponds to TRBD2 (6 bases). The germline V gene encodes CDR1 GTSNPN and CDR2 SVGIG (reference sequence). V was cut by 0 bases and J by 7 bases, with 16 bases left in between. The CDR3 is 14 residues long. The CDR3 reads CAWSVRHVGGEQYV. CDR3 bases: TGTGCCTGGAGTGTACGACACGTAGGAGGGGAGCAGTACGTC.

A few counts support this clone. V is TRBV11-2 and J is TRBJ2-5; 11 bases match TRBD2. Germline-derived CDR1 and CDR2 are SGHAT and FQNNGV. V trimming: 5 bases; J trimming: 8 bases; junction bases outside the gene matches: 4. The CDR3 length is 13 residues. In nucleotides, the CDR3 is TGTGCCAGCAGCCGTAGCGGGAGGGGTACCCAGTACTTC. This gives the protein CASSRSGRGTQYF.

This clone showed up just a few times. The rearrangement joins TRBV7-2 to TRBJ1-3, with TRBD1 matching over 7 bases. The CDR3 consists of 13 residues. V dropped 5 bases and J dropped 4; count of bases not matched to a gene: 2. Per germline, CDR1 SGHTA and CDR2 FQGNSA. The CDR3 coding sequence is TGTGCCAGCAGCCCAGGGGGAGGAAACACCATATATTTT. Translation gives CASSPGGGNTIYF.

The V gene is TRBV19, the J gene TRBJ1-3, with 7 bases matching TRBD1. The CDR3 runs 14 residues. Germline V lookup: CDR1 LNHDA, CDR2 SQIVND (reference sequence). After removal of 7 bases from V and 4 bases from J, the junction contained 7 bases not matched to a gene. CDR3 nucleotides: TGTGCCAGTAAAACCGGGGGACAGGGAAACACCATATATTTT. Residues: CASKTGGQGNTIYF. Variable domain in full (rest from reference TRBV19 and TRBJ1-3): DGGITQSPKYLFRKEGQNVTLSCEQNLNHDAMYWYRQDPGQGLRLIYYSQIVNDFQKGDIAEGYSVSREKKESFPLTVTSAQKNPTAFYLCASKTGGQGNTIYFGEGSWLTVV.

This chain links TRBV19 with TRBJ2-1, with 7 positions matching TRBD1. The J segment lost 5 bases and the V segment lost 4 bases, leaving 8 bases of the junction unmatched. Germline assignment: CDR1 LNHDA and CDR2 SQIVND (reference sequence). CDR3 size: 15 residues. The DNA for the CDR3 is TGTGCCAGTAGTACCTACAAGGACAGGAACAATGAGCAGTTCTTC. Amino acid sequence: CASSTYKDRNNEQFF.

This clone was picked up a small number of times. The J gene is TRBJ1-5, the V gene TRBV6-5; D perhaps matches TRBD1 (5 bases). CDR1 MNHEY and CDR2 SVGAGI come from the germline V gene. Deletions cut 0 bases from V and 7 bases from J, with 16 bases between. This CDR3 is 16 amino acids long. The CDR3 sequence is CASSYSMAQGGQPQHF. CDR3 coding DNA: TGTGCCAGCAGTTACTCGATGGCGCAGGGCGGCCAGCCCCAGCATTTT.

The chain combines TRBV7-9 with TRBJ2-5, with D possibly matching TRBD1 (6 bases). CDR3 length equals 14 residues. Germline loops: CDR1 SEHNR, CDR2 FQNEAQ (reference sequence). The V end was cut by 3 bases, the J end by 2 bases, with 10 bases between. The chain's CDR3 is CASSFGQFQETQYF. In DNA form, the CDR3 reads TGTGCCAGCAGCTTCGGACAGTTTCAAGAGACCCAGTACTTC.

This chain connects TRBV18 to TRBJ1-5; 9 positions agree with TRBD1. Trimming removed 0 bases from V and 6 bases from J; junction bases left unmatched: 3. The germline gives CDR1 KGHSH, CDR2 LQKENI. The CDR3 is 15 amino acids. CDR3 residues: CASSPPGQGLQPQHF. DNA for the CDR3: TGTGCCAGCTCACCACCGGGACAGGGTCTTCAGCCCCAGCATTTT.

The chain carries TRBV11-3 and TRBJ1-2; D call uncertain. Per the germline V gene, CDR1 is SGHNT and CDR2 is YENEEA. The CDR3 runs 14 residues. V lost 5 bases to trimming and J lost 4 bases, with 14 bases between them. The CDR3 loop reads CASSALTGSYGYTF. The CDR3 DNA is TGTGCCAGCAGCGCCCTGACCGGGAGCTATGGCTACACCTTC.

This clone was found a few times. This chain uses TRBV7-6 with TRBJ2-1; 11 bases match TRBD1. V was pared by 4 bases and J by 4 bases, with 3 bases of the junction left unmatched. CDR3 length equals 15 residues. CDR1 and CDR2 (germline): SGHVS, FNYEAQ. The CDR3 is CASSSGTGGYNEQFF. The CDR3 DNA is TGTGCCAGCAGCTCCGGGACAGGGGGATACAATGAGCAGTTCTTC. The complete variable domain, with remaining parts taken from reference TRBV7-6 and TRBJ2-1, reads GAGVSQSPRYKVTKRGQDVALRCDPISGHVSLYWYRQALGQGPEFLTYFNYEAQQDKSGLPNDRFSAERPEGSISTLTIQRTEQRDSAMYRCASSSGTGGYNEQFFGPGTRLTVL.

This clone has only a few counts. This sequence joins TRBV5-1 and TRBJ2-2; no clear D. Germline-derived CDR1 and CDR2 are SGHRS and YFSETQ. This CDR3 spans 13 amino acids. Trimming removed 1 base at V and 5 bases at J, with 6 bases between. Here the CDR3 DNA reads TGCGCCAGCAGCTTGATCAGGACCGGGGAGCTGTTTTTT. The encoded protein is CASSLIRTGELFF.

The chain couples TRBV5-1 to TRBJ2-1, with D perhaps TRBD1 (5 bases). Trimming pared 7 bases from V and 9 bases from J, leaving 17 bases between. Looked up from germline, CDR1 is SGHRS and CDR2 is YFSETQ. This CDR3 spans 13 amino acids. CDR3 sequence: CASLEQENGEQFF. The CDR3 nucleotides read TGCGCCAGCTTAGAACAGGAGAATGGTGAGCAGTTCTTC.

This rearrangement joins TRBV19 to TRBJ1-5; 7 bases align to TRBD1. Trimming removed 0 bases from V and 4 bases from J; junction bases left unmatched: 3. Germline-derived CDR1 and CDR2 are LNHDA and SQIVND (reference sequence). The CDR3 covers 15 residues. The CDR3 DNA is TGTGCCAGTAGTATAGACCGGGGACAGAATCAGCCCCAGCATTTT. Encoded protein: CASSIDRGQNQPQHF.

This clone was recorded a few times. The chain couples TRBV5-1 to TRBJ1-1, with 7 positions matching TRBD1. Trimming removed 2 bases from V and 1 base from J; junction bases left unmatched: 5. The CDR3 extends over 15 amino acids. Germline V gene data show CDR1 as SGHRS and CDR2 as YFSETQ. CDR3 amino acids: CASSFLGTANTEAFF. In nucleotides, the CDR3 is TGCGCCAGCAGCTTCCTAGGGACAGCGAACACTGAAGCTTTCTTT. The full variable domain, completed using reference TRBV5-1 and TRBJ1-1, is KAGVTQTPRYLIKTRGQQVTLSCSPISGHRSVSWYQQTPGQGLQFLFEYFSETQRNKGNFPGRFSGRQFSNSRSEMNVSTLELGDSALYLCASSFLGTANTEAFFGQGTRLTVV.

This clone was seen more than once but under ten times. The chain carries TRBV5-1 and TRBJ2-5; D is ambiguous. V lost 6 bases and J lost 3, with 15 bases in between. The germline V gene encodes CDR1 SGHRS and CDR2 YFSETQ. CDR3 length: 14 amino acids. The CDR3 DNA reads as TGCGCCAGCACCGTACATGTTAACGAAGAGACCCAGTACTTC. Its protein is CASTVHVNEETQYF.

This clone was counted a few times. The V gene is TRBV7-9, the J gene TRBJ2-7, with 9 positions matching TRBD1. Germline CDR1 SEHNR, CDR2 FQNEAQ (reference sequence). The CDR3 covers 14 residues. The junction had 8 bases not matched to a gene; V was cut back by 5 bases and J by 6 bases. This CDR3 reads CASSKRDRAGEQYF. CDR3 sequence (DNA): TGTGCCAGCAGCAAACGGGACAGGGCAGGCGAGCAGTACTTC.

The rearrangement joins TRBV9 to TRBJ2-1; perhaps TRBD2 as D (6 bases). The CDR3 loop spans 14 amino acids. Germline CDR1 SGDLS, CDR2 YYNGEE. V was clipped by 1 base and J by 3 bases, with 8 bases between them. CDR3 residues: CASSVRGGYNEQFF. The CDR3 DNA follows: TGTGCCAGCAGCGTACGGGGAGGCTACAATGAGCAGTTCTTC. Full variable domain (missing parts from reference TRBV9 and TRBJ2-1): DSGVTQTPKHLITATGQRVTLRCSPRSGDLSVYWYQQSLDQGLQFLIQYYNGEERAKGNILERFSAQQFPDLHSELNLSSLELGDSALYFCASSVRGGYNEQFFGPGTRLTVL.